A single sample is the source of the 20 T cell receptor beta chains below, sequenced in a study of graft-versus-host responses after intestinal transplantation. Lamina propria and intraepithelial lymphocytes were released by processing graft tissue. TCRdb's copy holds only in-frame clones and misses some; the assay was immunoSEQ multiplex PCR. The sample lists over 1,500 clones; roughly 90% were seen once. The sample consisted of ileum tissue, taken nearly 70 days after transplant. The source is a human patient who received an intestinal transplant, so some T cells may come from the graft donor.

The genes are TRBV28 and TRBJ1-2; D is perhaps TRBD1 (5 bases). Deletions cut 6 bases from V and 6 bases from J, with 14 bases between. Germline V gives CDR1 MDHEN, CDR2 SYDVKM. This CDR3 region has 13 residues. DNA for the CDR3: TGTGCCAGCAGCGACCGGGCCAGGGATGGCTACACCTTC. Protein: CASSDRARDGYTF.

The gene calls are TRBV7-4 and TRBJ1-1, with TRBD1 as a possible D gene (5 bases). The CDR3 sequence is 15 residues long. The ends were cut back, 4 bases at V and 1 base at J, with 13 bases in the middle. Germline assignment: CDR1 SGHVT and CDR2 SQSDAQ. The CDR3 DNA follows: TGTGCCAGCAGCTCAGGCAGGGAGGGGAACACTGAAGCTTTCTTT. Amino acid sequence: CASSSGREGNTEAFF. The variable domain in full, completed from reference TRBV7-4 and TRBJ1-1, reads GAGVSQSPRYKVAKRGRDVALRCDSISGHVTLYWYRQTLGQGSEVLTYSQSDAQRDKSGRPSGRFSAERPERSVSTLKIQRTEQGDSAVYLCASSSGREGNTEAFFGQGTRLTVV.

The chain combines TRBV11-3 with TRBJ1-1; no definite D call. Germline CDR1 and CDR2: SGHNT and YENEEA. The CDR3 runs 13 residues. Trimming cost V 8 bases and J 5 bases, with 15 bases left between them. This CDR3 reads CASSLNGRTEAFF. Here the CDR3 DNA reads TGTGCCAGCTCACTGAACGGGCGGACTGAAGCTTTCTTT.

This clone was picked up one time. This rearrangement joins TRBV4-1 to TRBJ2-7, with TRBD2 matching over 9 bases. This CDR3 comprises 16 residues. The V gene end was trimmed by 1 base and the J gene end by 0 bases; junction bases not matched to a gene: 4. The germline V gene has CDR1 MGHRA and CDR2 YSYEKL. CDR3 DNA: TGCGCCAGCAGCCAAGTCGGCGGGGGGGCCTCCTACGAGCAGTACTTC. Encoded protein: CASSQVGGGASYEQYF.

The rearrangement joins TRBV14 to TRBJ1-4; no clear D. Trimming pared 2 bases from V and 6 bases from J, leaving 16 bases between. Germline V CDR1 and CDR2: SGHDN, FVKESK. CDR3 length: 16 amino acids. The CDR3: CASSQSPRALYEKLFF. DNA for the CDR3: TGTGCCAGCAGCCAAAGCCCCCGGGCGCTATATGAAAAACTGTTTTTT.

Only a few counts were recorded for this clone. The chain has TRBV20-1 and TRBJ1-4, with no clear D. From germline, CDR1 is DFQATT and CDR2 SNEGSKA (reference sequence). This CDR3 spans 10 amino acids. The V end lost 5 bases, the J end lost 8 bases, and 6 bases lay between the germline ends. The CDR3 nucleotides read TGCAGTGCTCTGGAAGAAAAACTGTTTTTT. It codes for CSALEEKLFF.

The V gene is TRBV21-1, the J gene TRBJ1-5; the table's D call, TRBD1, was not checked against the DNA. TRBV21-1 constitutes a pseudogene. This CDR3 is built from 20 residues. The CDR3, as DNA: TGTGCCAGCAGCAAACCGAAAAAGGTAAACAGGGGAGTAGCCGCACAACCCCAGCATTTT. Protein product: CASSKPKKVNRGVAAQPQHF.

This clone is a singleton in its sample. The rearrangement joins TRBV21-1 to TRBJ2-7; the table assigns TRBD1, which was not confirmed against the DNA. TRBV21-1 is described as a pseudogene. The CDR3 consists of 18 residues. In nucleotides, the CDR3 is TGTGCCAGCAGCAAAGGGTGGGGGCCGGACAGGGTTTTCTACGAGCAGTACTTC. It translates to CASSKGWGPDRVFYEQYF.

This sequence joins TRBV28 and TRBJ1-2; D might be TRBD1 (6 bases). Trimming left V 3 bases short and J 10 bases short, with 18 bases between. Germline loops: CDR1 MDHEN, CDR2 SYDVKM. The CDR3 contains 14 residues. CDR3 amino acids: CASSLGHRPTSYTF. CDR3 in DNA: TGTGCCAGCAGTTTGGGACATCGTCCTACCTCCTACACCTTC.

This chain connects TRBV18 to TRBJ2-3; maybe TRBD2 (6 bases). The CDR3 consists of 15 residues. Germline CDR1 and CDR2: KGHSH and LQKENI. V was pared by 2 bases and J by 3 bases, with 12 bases between. The CDR3 DNA is TGTGCCAGCTCACCAGCGACTAGTGGAACAGATACGCAGTATTTT. Translation: CASSPATSGTDTQYF.

Only a few counts were recorded for this clone. CDR3 coding DNA: TGTGCCAGCAGCGGGGGACAGGGAGGACCTCAGTACTTC. Its translation is CASSGGQGGPQYF. The chain is built from TRBV11-3 and TRBJ2-7, with TRBD1 matching 9 bases. Unmatched junction bases numbered 9, after V lost 5 bases and J lost 10 bases. The CDR3 totals 13 residues. Germline V gene sequence: CDR1 SGHNT, CDR2 YENEEA. The full variable domain, completed using reference TRBV11-3 and TRBJ2-7, is EAGVVQSPRYKIIEKKQPVAFWCNPISGHNTLYWYLQNLGQGPELLIRYENEEAVDDSQLPKDRFSAERLKGVDSTLKIQPAELGDSAVYLCASSGGQGGPQYFGPGTRLTVT.

The rearrangement uses TRBV11-2 and TRBJ1-4, with a possible D match to TRBD1 (6 bases). V was cut by 2 bases and J by 13 bases, with 20 bases left in between. CDR1 and CDR2 from the germline V gene are SGHAT and FQNNGV. This CDR3 spans 15 amino acids. CDR3 sequence (DNA): TGTGCCAGCAGCTTAAGGCCGGGGGCTCCCAAAAGACTGTTTTTT. It specifies CASSLRPGAPKRLFF. Filled out from reference TRBV11-2 and TRBJ1-4, the complete variable domain reads EAGVAQSPRYKIIEKRQSVAFWCNPISGHATLYWYQQILGQGPKLLIQFQNNGVVDDSQLPKDRFSAERLKGVDSTLKIQPAKLEDSAVYLCASSLRPGAPKRLFFGSGTQLSVL.

The chain is built from TRBV6-6 and TRBJ1-2; no firm D call. The CDR3 length is 9 residues. V gave up 8 bases and J gave up 8 bases, with 6 bases separating them. CDR1 MNHNY and CDR2 SVGAGI come from the germline V gene (reference sequence). The CDR3 DNA follows: TGTGCCAGCCTCCGGGGCTACACCTTC. Protein sequence: CASLRGYTF.

The rearrangement links TRBV9 to TRBJ1-2; perhaps TRBD1 as D (6 bases). V lost 5 bases and J 0 bases, leaving 14 bases between the germline ends. The V gene's germline CDR1 is SGDLS and CDR2 YYNGEE. The CDR3 covers 15 residues. The CDR3 here is CASSPDRFPNYGYTF. CDR3 sequence (DNA): TGTGCCAGCAGTCCAGACAGGTTCCCTAACTATGGCTACACCTTC.

This rearrangement joins TRBV25-1 to TRBJ2-2, with a weak D call TRBD2 (6 bases). CDR3 size: 17 residues. The germline gives CDR1 MGHDK, CDR2 SYGVNS. Trimming shortened V by 4 bases and J by 5 bases, and 20 bases separated the two germline ends. This CDR3 reads CASSAVLGGFRTGELFF. In nucleotides, the CDR3 is TGTGCCAGCAGTGCGGTTCTGGGGGGATTTCGTACCGGGGAGCTGTTTTTT.

This clone was seen just once. The gene calls are TRBV6-5 and TRBJ2-3; 10 bases line up with TRBD2. V lost 3 bases and J lost 1; bases outside the gene matches: 1. The CDR3 consists of 15 residues. Germline-derived CDR1 and CDR2 are MNHEY and SVGAGI. The CDR3 protein is CASSYGLAGTDTQYF. DNA of the CDR3: TGTGCCAGCAGTTATGGACTAGCGGGCACAGATACGCAGTATTTT.

This sequence joins TRBV28 and TRBJ2-4, with a tentative D call TRBD2 (5 bases). Germline V CDR1 and CDR2: MDHEN, SYDVKM. CDR3 length: 18 amino acids. Trimming stripped 4 bases from V and 0 bases from J, with 19 bases between. The CDR3: CASSWLGAAGLAKNIQYF. The CDR3 DNA reads as TGTGCCAGCAGTTGGTTGGGTGCTGCGGGTTTAGCCAAAAACATTCAGTACTTC.

The rearrangement uses TRBV19 and TRBJ2-1; 8 bases agree with TRBD2. With V trimmed by 3 bases and J by 6 bases, 7 bases remained unmatched. This CDR3 contains 15 residues. Germline loops: CDR1 LNHDA, CDR2 SQIVND (reference sequence). The CDR3 coding sequence is TGTGCCAGTAGTATTAAGGCGGGGGGCTTCAATGAGCAGTTCTTC. Translating it yields CASSIKAGGFNEQFF.

The J gene is TRBJ1-5, the V gene TRBV4-3, with D uncertain. The CDR3 has 14 residues. Germline assignment: CDR1 LGHNA and CDR2 YSLEER. Trimming took off 4 bases at V and 1 base at J, with 8 bases between the two ends. The CDR3 loop reads CASSPRQSNQPQHF. Here the CDR3 DNA reads TGCGCCAGCAGCCCGCGGCAGAGCAATCAGCCCCAGCATTTT.

The chain couples TRBV4-1 to TRBJ1-6; no reliable D call. Between the trimmed V and J ends, which lost 4 bases and 1 base, there was a span of 14 bases. Germline-derived CDR1 and CDR2 are MGHRA and YSYEKL. The CDR3 runs 17 residues. This CDR3 reads CASSPQKGKSYNSPLHF. DNA for the CDR3: TGCGCCAGCAGCCCTCAAAAGGGTAAATCCTATAATTCACCCCTCCACTTT.